These T cell receptor beta chains were read from a single sample in a study of cytotoxic CD8 clonotypes in ibrutinib-treated CLL. Method: immunoSEQ multiplex PCR; TCRdb's copy keeps in-frame clones and lacks some. This sample has about 300,000 clones, with roughly three quarters found just once. Sequenced material: PBMCs, taken at disease progression, from a patient treated with ibrutinib. These receptors all come from a human donor with chronic lymphocytic leukemia. Both conserved end residues are part of each CDR3. Each record gives: D gene, J gene, clone size, V gene, CDR3 DNA, CDR3 protein. The D gene is left open where the match is weak. The size entry is marked missing in some rows and otherwise reads once, few, many or a size class.

>-|TRBJ2-3|-|TRBV27
TGTGCCAGCAGTCCATGGACTGCAGCCACAGATACGCAGTATTTT
CASSPWTAATDTQYF
>TRBD1|TRBJ2-3|-|TRBV7-3
TGTGCCAGCAGCTCGACAGGGTGGGCAGATACGCAGTATTTT
CASSSTGWADTQYF
>TRBD1|TRBJ2-7|-|TRBV6-1
TGTGCCAGCAGCAGGGGGTTCTCCTACGAGCAGTACTTC
CASSRGFSYEQYF
>-|TRBJ1-5|-|TRBV4-1
TGCGCCAGCAGCGTTAGTTATAGCAATCAGCCCCAGCATTTT
CASSVSYSNQPQHF
>TRBD1|TRBJ1-2|few|TRBV27
TGTGCCAGCAGAACAGGGGCCTATGGCTACACCTTC
CASRTGAYGYTF
>-|TRBJ1-2|-|TRBV6-6
TGTGCCAGCAGTTACCTCACTGGAAACTATGGCTACACCTTC
CASSYLTGNYGYTF
>-|TRBJ1-1|-|TRBV6-4
TGTGCCAGCACGGGGGGCGGCACTGAAGCTTTCTTT
CASTGGGTEAFF
>-|TRBJ2-1|-|TRBV27
TGTGCCAGCAGTTTACTCGCGGGTTCTGCAGAGCAGTTCTTC
CASSLLAGSAEQFF
>TRBD1|TRBJ1-2|few|TRBV28
TGTGCCAGCAGTACTTTGACAGGGGGGAGCTATGGCTACACCTTC
CASSTLTGGSYGYTF
>TRBD2|TRBJ2-1|once|TRBV29-1
TGCAGCGTTGCCAGCGGGGGGGCTAGCTCCTACAATGAGCAGTTCTTC
CSVASGGASSYNEQFF
>-|TRBJ2-7|few|TRBV7-7
TGTGCCAGCAGCTTAACTAGGGGAAGCAGCGAGCAGTACTTC
CASSLTRGSSEQYF
>TRBD1|TRBJ2-7|-|TRBV9
TGTGCCAGCAGCCTCGGGACAGTCTCCTACGAGCAGTACTTC
CASSLGTVSYEQYF
>-|TRBJ2-5|-|TRBV5-1
TGCGCCAGCAGCCCACTTAATAGGGCTCAAGAGACCCAGTACTTC
CASSPLNRAQETQYF
>-|TRBJ2-1|-|TRBV11-2
TGTGCCAGCAGCCCCCCCGGAACTCGAGGGAGCTCCTACAATGAGCAGTTCTTC
CASSPPGTRGSSYNEQFF
>-|TRBJ2-7|once|TRBV29-1
TGCAGCGTTTCAAGCGGCTACGAGCAGTACTTC
CSVSSGYEQYF
>-|TRBJ2-7|-|TRBV25-1
TGTGCCAGCAGTGCCTTCTACGAGCAGTACTTC
CASSAFYEQYF
>TRBD1|TRBJ2-2|-|TRBV28
TGTGCCAGCAGTCGTCGAATTACAGGGGAAACCGGGGAGCTGTTTTTT
CASSRRITGETGELFF
>-|TRBJ2-5|-|TRBV5-8
TGTGCCAGCAGCCCGATGACGGGGGACGAGACCCAGTACTTC
CASSPMTGDETQYF
>TRBD2|TRBJ2-5|-|TRBV28
TGTGCCAGCAGTTTATCGGTCGGTACTAGCGGGAGTAAGACCCAGTACTTC
CASSLSVGTSGSKTQYF
>TRBD1|TRBJ1-2|-|TRBV5-1
TGCGCCAGCAGCTTGACAGGGGTTCCAAACTATGGCTACACCTTC
CASSLTGVPNYGYTF
>TRBD2|TRBJ2-2|-|TRBV4-2
TGTGCCAGCAGCCAGGACTGGGGCGGGAGTGCCGGGGAGCTGTTTTTT
CASSQDWGGSAGELFF
>-|TRBJ2-3|-|TRBV7-8
TGTGCCAGCAGCTTGATCGACGCGATGGCAGATACGCAGTATTTT
CASSLIDAMADTQYF